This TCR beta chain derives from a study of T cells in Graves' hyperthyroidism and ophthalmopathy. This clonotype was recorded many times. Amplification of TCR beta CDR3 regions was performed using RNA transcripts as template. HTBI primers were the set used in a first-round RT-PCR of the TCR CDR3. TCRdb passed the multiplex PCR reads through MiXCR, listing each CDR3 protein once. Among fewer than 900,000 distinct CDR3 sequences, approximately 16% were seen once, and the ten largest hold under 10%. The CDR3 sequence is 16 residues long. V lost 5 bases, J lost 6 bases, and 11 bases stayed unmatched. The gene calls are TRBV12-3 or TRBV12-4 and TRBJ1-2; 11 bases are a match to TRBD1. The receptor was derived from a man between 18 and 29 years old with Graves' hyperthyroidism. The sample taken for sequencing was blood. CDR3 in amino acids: CASSPGQGVSSHGYTF. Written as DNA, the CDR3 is TGTGCCAGCAGTCCGGGACAGGGGGTTTCGAGTCATGGCTACACCTTC.